Listed here is a single TCR beta chain. Its antigen is not identified. The CDR3 consists of 18 residues. The ends were cut back, 4 bases at V and 3 bases at J, with 21 bases in the middle. Germline CDR1 is LGHNA and CDR2 is YSLEER. These data originate in a study of post-analysis software for immune sequencing data. Study-wide context: Included among the disease courses, which were recorded for the cohort, were relapsing-remitting, secondary progressive and progressive-relapsing multiple sclerosis. Notes on the study in general: Under F measure analysis, samples from one preparation batch co-clustered strongly. Controls had lower frequencies than patients of five TRBV segments, which included TRBV5-6, TRBV5-1 and TRBV20-1.

Prepared TCR beta cDNA libraries contained unique molecular identifiers. It was from roughly 1.1 to 9.2 million T cells that 450,000 to 550,000 cDNA molecules came. TCRdb ran MiXCR on the PCR reads and lists one entry per CDR3 protein. This table holds hundreds of thousands of distinct CDR3 sequences, about 60% found once. The sample consisted of blood. The rearrangement uses TRBV4-3 and TRBJ1-4; TRBD1 might be the D (5 bases). The sequence was collected from a girl between 2 and 10 years old with multiple sclerosis. The CDR3 nucleotides read TGCGCCAGCAGCCCAAGTCTGCCCCCGGGGCCCCCTAATGAAAAACTGTTTTTT. As protein: CASSPSLPPGPPNEKLFF.